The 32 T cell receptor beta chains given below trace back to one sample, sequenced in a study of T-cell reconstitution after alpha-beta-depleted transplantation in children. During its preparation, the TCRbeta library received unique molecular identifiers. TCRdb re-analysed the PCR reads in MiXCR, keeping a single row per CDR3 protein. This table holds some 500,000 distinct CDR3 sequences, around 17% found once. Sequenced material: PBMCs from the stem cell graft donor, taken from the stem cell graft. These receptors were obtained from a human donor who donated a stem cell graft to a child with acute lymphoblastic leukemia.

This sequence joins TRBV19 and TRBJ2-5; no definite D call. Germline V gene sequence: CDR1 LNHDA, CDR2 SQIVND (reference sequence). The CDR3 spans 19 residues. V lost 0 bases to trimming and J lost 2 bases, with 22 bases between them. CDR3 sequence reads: CASSIDLEGPQPSQETQYF. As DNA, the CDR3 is TGTGCCAGTAGTATAGATCTTGAAGGACCGCAACCTTCACAAGAGACCCAGTACTTC.

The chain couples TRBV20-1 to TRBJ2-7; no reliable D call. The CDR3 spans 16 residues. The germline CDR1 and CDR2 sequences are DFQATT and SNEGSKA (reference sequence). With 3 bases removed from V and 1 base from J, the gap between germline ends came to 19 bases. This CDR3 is CSARDWQDAKSYEQYF. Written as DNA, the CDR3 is TGCAGTGCTAGGGATTGGCAAGACGCCAAATCCTACGAGCAGTACTTC.

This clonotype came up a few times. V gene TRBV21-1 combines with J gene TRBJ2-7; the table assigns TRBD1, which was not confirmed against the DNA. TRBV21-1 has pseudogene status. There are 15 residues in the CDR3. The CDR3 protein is CASSSSKIGDYEQYF. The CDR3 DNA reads TGTGCCAGCAGCAGTTCAAAGATAGGGGACTACGAGCAGTACTTC.

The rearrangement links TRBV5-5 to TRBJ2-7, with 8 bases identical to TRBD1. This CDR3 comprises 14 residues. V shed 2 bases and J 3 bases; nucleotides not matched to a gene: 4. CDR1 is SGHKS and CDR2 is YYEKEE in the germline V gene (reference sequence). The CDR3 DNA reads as TGTGCCAGCAGCTTCTCAGGGGGCGTCTACGAGCAGTACTTC. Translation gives CASSFSGGVYEQYF. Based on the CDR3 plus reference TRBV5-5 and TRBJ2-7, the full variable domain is DAGVTQSPTHLIKTRGQQVTLRCSPISGHKSVSWYQQVLGQGPQFIFQYYEKEERGRGNFPDRFSARQFPNYSSELNVNALLLGDSALYLCASSFSGGVYEQYFGPGTRLTVT.

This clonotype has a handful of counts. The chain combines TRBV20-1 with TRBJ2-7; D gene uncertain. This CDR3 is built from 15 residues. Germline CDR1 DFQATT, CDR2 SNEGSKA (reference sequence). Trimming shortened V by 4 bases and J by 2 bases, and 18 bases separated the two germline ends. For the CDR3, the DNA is TGCAGTGCTAAGTCCCTCTCTGTCCCCCCCTACGAGCAGTACTTC. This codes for CSAKSLSVPPYEQYF.

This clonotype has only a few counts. The CDR3 spells CASSYDTGTVSYNEQFF. The CDR3 coding sequence is TGTGCCAGCAGTTACGATACCGGGACGGTATCCTACAATGAGCAGTTCTTC. This chain uses TRBV6-2 or TRBV6-3 with TRBJ2-1; TRBD1 or TRBD2 may be the D gene (5 bases each). The CDR3 contains 17 residues. Germline V CDR1 and CDR2: MNHEY, SVGEGT. Trimming cost V 2 bases and J 1 base, with 15 bases left between them.

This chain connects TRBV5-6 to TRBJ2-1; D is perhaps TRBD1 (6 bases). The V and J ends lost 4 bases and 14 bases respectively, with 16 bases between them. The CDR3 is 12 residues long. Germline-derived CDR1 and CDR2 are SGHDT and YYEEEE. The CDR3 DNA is TGTGCCAGCAGCCCATACACAGGGACAAAGTTCTTC. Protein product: CASSPYTGTKFF.

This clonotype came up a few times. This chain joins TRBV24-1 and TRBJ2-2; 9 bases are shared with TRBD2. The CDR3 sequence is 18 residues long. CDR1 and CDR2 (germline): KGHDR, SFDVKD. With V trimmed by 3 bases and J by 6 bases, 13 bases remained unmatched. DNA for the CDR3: TGTGCCACCAGTGATGGGCCGGGACTAGCATTATTCCCCGGGGAGCTGTTTTTT. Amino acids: CATSDGPGLALFPGELFF.

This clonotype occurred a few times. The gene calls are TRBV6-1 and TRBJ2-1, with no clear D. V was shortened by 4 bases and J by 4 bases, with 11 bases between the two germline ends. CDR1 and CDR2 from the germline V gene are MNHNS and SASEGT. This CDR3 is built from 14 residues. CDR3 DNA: TGTGCCAGCAGTGTATCCGGGCCGTACAATGAGCAGTTCTTC. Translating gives CASSVSGPYNEQFF.

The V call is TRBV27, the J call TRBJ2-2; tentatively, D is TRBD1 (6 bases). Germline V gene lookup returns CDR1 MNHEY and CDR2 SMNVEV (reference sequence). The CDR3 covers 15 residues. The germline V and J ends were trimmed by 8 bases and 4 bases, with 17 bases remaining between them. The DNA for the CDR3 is TGTGCCAGCGGATCACAGGGAATATCCACCGGGGAGCTGTTTTTT. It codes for CASGSQGISTGELFF.

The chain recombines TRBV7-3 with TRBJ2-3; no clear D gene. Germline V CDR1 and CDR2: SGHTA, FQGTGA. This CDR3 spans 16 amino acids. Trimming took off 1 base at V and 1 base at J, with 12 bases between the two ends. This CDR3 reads CASSLNPGSRTDTQYF. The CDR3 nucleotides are TGTGCCAGCAGCTTAAATCCCGGTTCTCGCACAGATACGCAGTATTTT.

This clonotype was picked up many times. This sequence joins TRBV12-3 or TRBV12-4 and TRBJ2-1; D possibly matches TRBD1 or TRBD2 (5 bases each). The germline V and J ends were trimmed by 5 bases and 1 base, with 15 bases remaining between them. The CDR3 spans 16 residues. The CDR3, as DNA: TGTGCCAGCAGTCCTAGGGGACCAGGGTCCTACAATGAGCAGTTCTTC. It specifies CASSPRGPGSYNEQFF.

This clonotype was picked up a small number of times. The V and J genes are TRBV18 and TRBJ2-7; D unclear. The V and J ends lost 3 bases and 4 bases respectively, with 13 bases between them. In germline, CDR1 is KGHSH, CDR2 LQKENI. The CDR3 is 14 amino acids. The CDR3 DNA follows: TGTGCCAGCTCACCGGGTGGGCTCTGGTACGAGCAGTACTTC. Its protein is CASSPGGLWYEQYF.

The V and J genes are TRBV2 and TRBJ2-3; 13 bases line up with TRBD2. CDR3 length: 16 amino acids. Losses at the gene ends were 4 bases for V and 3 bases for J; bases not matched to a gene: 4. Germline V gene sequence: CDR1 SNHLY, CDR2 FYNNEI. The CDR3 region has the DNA TGTGCCAGCAGTGTACCGGGACTAGCGGGGACAGATACGCAGTATTTT. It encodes CASSVPGLAGTDTQYF.

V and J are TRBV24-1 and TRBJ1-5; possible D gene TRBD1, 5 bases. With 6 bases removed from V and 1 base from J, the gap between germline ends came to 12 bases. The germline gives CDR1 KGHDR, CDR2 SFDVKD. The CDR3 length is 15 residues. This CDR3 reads CATSQGWGSNQPQHF. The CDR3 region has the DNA TGTGCCACCAGTCAGGGATGGGGAAGCAATCAGCCCCAGCATTTT.

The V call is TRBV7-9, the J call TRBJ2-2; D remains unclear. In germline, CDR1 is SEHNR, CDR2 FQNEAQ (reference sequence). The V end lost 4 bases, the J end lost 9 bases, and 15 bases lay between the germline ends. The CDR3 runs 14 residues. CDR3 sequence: CASSSRARSRELFF. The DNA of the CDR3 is TGTGCCAGCAGCTCGCGTGCTAGATCGAGGGAGCTGTTTTTT.

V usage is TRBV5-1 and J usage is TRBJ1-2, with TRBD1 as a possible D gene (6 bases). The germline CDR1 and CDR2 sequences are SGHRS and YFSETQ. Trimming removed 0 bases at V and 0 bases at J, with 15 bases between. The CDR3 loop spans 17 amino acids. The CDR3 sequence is CASSLVLDSTANYGYTF. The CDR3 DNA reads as TGCGCCAGCAGCTTGGTTTTGGACAGTACAGCTAACTATGGCTACACCTTC.

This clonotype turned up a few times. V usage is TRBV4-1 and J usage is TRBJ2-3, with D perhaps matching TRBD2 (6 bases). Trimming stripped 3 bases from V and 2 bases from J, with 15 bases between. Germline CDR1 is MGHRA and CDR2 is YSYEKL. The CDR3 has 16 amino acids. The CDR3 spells CASSHEGGINTDTQYF. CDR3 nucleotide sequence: TGCGCCAGCAGCCACGAAGGCGGGATTAACACAGATACGCAGTATTTT.

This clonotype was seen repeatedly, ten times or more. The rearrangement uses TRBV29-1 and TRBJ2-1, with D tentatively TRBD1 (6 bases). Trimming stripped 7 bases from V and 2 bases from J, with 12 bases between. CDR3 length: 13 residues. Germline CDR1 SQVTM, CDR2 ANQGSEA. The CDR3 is CSGGRGAYNEQFF. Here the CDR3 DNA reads TGCAGCGGGGGCAGGGGCGCCTACAATGAGCAGTTCTTC.

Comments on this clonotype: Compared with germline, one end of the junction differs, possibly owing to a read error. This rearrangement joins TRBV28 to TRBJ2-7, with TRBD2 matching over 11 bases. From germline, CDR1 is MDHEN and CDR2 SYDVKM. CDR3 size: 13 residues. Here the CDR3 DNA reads TGTGCCAGCAGGCCCCCGTCCCTAGCGGGAGGCCAGTTC. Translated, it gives CASRPPSLAGGQF. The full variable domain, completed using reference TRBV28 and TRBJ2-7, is DVKVTQSSRYLVKRTGEKVFLECVQDMDHENMFWYRQDPGLGLRLIYFSYDVKMKEKGDIPEGYSVSREKKERFSLILESASTNQTSMYLCASRPPSLAGGQFGPGTRLTVT.

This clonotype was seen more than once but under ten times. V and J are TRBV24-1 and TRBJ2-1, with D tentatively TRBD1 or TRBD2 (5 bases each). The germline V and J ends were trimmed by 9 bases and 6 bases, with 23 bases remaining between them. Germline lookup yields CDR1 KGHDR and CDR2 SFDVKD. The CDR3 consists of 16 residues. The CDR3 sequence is CATGPGWDATVNEQFF. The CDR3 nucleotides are TGTGCCACCGGCCCCGGATGGGACGCGACCGTCAATGAGCAGTTCTTC.

This CDR3 reads CASSVAGRPNNEQFF. The CDR3 DNA sequence: TGTGCCAGCAGCGTAGCCGGGCGGCCCAACAATGAGCAGTTCTTC. The chain has TRBV9 and TRBJ2-1; no reliable D call. The length of the CDR3 is 15 residues. Germline V lookup: CDR1 SGDLS, CDR2 YYNGEE. Trimming took off 0 bases at V and 5 bases at J, with 12 bases between the two ends.

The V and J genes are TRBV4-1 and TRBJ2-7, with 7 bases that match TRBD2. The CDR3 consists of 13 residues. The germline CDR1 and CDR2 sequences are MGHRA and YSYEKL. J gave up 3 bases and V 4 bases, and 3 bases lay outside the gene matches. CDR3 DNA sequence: TGCGCCAGCAGCCGGGCTAGCGGCTACGAGCAGTACTTC. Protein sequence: CASSRASGYEQYF.

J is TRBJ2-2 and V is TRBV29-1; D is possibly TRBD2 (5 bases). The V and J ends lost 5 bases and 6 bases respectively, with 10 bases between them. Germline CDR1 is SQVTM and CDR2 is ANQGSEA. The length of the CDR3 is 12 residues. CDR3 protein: CSVHSRAGELFF. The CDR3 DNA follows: TGCAGCGTTCACTCGCGGGCCGGGGAGCTGTTTTTT.

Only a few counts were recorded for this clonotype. CDR3 nucleotide sequence: TGTGCCAGCAGTCCCCGGACAGGGACCTTCAATGAGCAGTTCTTC. This translates into CASSPRTGTFNEQFF. The V and J genes are TRBV12-3 or TRBV12-4 and TRBJ2-1; 8 bases agree with TRBD1. This CDR3 is 15 amino acids long. Germline trimming cut 5 bases from V and 6 bases from J; bases unmatched to any gene: 9.

DNA for the CDR3: TGTGCCAGTCAATTGGGACTCACCTCCTACGAGCAGTACTTC. Translated, it gives CASQLGLTSYEQYF. The chain is built from TRBV27 and TRBJ2-7; perhaps TRBD2 as D (6 bases). Germline CDR1 is MNHEY and CDR2 is SMNVEV (reference sequence). V lost 9 bases and J 0 bases, leaving 15 bases between the germline ends. The CDR3 runs to 14 residues.

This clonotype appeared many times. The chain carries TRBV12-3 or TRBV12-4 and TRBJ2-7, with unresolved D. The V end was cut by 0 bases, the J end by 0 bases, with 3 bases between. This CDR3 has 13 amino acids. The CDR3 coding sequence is TGTGCCAGCAGTTTAGCGTACTCCTACGAGCAGTACTTC. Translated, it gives CASSLAYSYEQYF.

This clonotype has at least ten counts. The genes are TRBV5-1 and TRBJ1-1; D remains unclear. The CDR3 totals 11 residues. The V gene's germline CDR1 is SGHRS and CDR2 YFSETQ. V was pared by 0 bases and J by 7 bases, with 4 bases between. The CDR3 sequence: CASSLGVEAFF. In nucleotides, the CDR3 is TGCGCCAGCAGCTTGGGGGTTGAAGCTTTCTTT.

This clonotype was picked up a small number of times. CDR3 sequence reads: CASSLELGSTQYGYTF. In nucleotides, the CDR3 is TGTGCCAGCAGCTTGGAACTGGGCAGTACCCAATATGGCTACACCTTC. The V and J genes are TRBV5-6 and TRBJ1-2, with D hard to call. The V and J ends lost 0 bases and 5 bases respectively, with 17 bases between them. Looked up from germline, CDR1 is SGHDT and CDR2 is YYEEEE. The CDR3 has 16 amino acids.

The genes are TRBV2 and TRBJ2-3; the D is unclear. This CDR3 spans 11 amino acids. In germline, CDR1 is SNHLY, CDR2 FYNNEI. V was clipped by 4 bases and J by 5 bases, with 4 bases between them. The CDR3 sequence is CASSGRDTQYF. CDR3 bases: TGTGCCAGCAGTGGAAGAGATACGCAGTATTTT.

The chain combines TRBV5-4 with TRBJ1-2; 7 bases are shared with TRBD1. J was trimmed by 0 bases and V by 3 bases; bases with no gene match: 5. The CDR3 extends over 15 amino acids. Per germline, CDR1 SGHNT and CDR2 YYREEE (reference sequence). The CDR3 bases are TGTGCCAGCAGCTCAGCAGGGGGAGCTAACTATGGCTACACCTTC. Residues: CASSSAGGANYGYTF. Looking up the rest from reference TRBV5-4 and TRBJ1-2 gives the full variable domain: ETGVTQSPTHLIKTRGQQVTLRCSSQSGHNTVSWYQQALGQGPQFIFQYYREEENGRGNFPPRFSGLQFPNYSSELNVNALELDDSALYLCASSSAGGANYGYTFGSGTRLTVV.

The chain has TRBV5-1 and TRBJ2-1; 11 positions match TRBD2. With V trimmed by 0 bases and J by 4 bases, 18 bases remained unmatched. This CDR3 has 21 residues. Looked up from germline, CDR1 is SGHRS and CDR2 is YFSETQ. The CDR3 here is CASSLATSGRVGSGAYNEQFF. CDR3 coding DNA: TGCGCCAGCAGCTTGGCTACTAGCGGGAGAGTAGGGAGTGGGGCTTACAATGAGCAGTTCTTC.